The clone carrying this T cell receptor (beta chain) was seen just once. The same CDR3 can be traced to other DNA sequences in this sample. Generated by immunoSEQ multiplex PCR, the TCRdb table keeps only in-frame clones and is missing some. Found here are about 2 million clones, around 95% of them singletons; the top ten hold 0.13%. This record belongs to a study of shared clonotypes between healthy human individuals. The TCR originated in a man aged 18 to 29 in good health. Sequenced sample: naive CD4+ T cells sorted from blood. The subset: CD45RA+ positively selected.

CDR3 loop: CASSYSTVGTDTQYF. In DNA form, the CDR3 reads TGTGCCAGCAGTTACTCGACCGTCGGGACAGATACGCAGTATTTT. V gene TRBV6-5 combines with J gene TRBJ2-3; D not resolved. The CDR3 spans 15 residues. Germline values: CDR1 MNHEY, CDR2 SVGAGI. V dropped 0 bases and J dropped 3 bases, with 10 bases sitting between them.